These 22 T cell receptor beta chains were sequenced from one sample in a study of blood T cell repertoires in COVID-19. The assay was immunoSEQ multiplex PCR, and TCRdb's table has in-frame clones only and misses some. The data hold around 200,000 clones, with about 83% observed a single time. The specimen sequenced was peripheral blood. The receptors come from a man aged 60 to 69 who had recovered from COVID-19.

The genes are TRBV19 and TRBJ2-3; 9 bases map to TRBD1. The CDR3 covers 16 residues. V trimming: 0 bases; J trimming: 5 bases; junction bases outside the gene matches: 6. Germline V gives CDR1 LNHDA, CDR2 SQIVND (reference sequence). The CDR3 region has the DNA TGTGCCAGTAGTATAGACCCACAGGGGGCGAGAGATACGCAGTATTTT. Encoded protein: CASSIDPQGARDTQYF.

The chain carries TRBV5-8 and TRBJ1-4, with D perhaps TRBD1 (5 bases). This CDR3 spans 16 amino acids. The germline V gene has CDR1 SGHTS and CDR2 YDEGEE. V shed 0 bases and J shed 7 bases, with 16 bases lying between them. CDR3: CASSLAKGIKAEKLFF. The CDR3 DNA reads TGTGCCAGCAGCTTGGCCAAGGGGATTAAGGCTGAAAAACTGTTTTTT.

The chain recombines TRBV7-3 with TRBJ1-2; D remains ambiguous. Trimming removed 6 bases from V and 2 bases from J, with 10 bases in between. The CDR3 runs 13 residues. Germline V gives CDR1 SGHTA, CDR2 FQGTGA. The CDR3 spells CASSVGQNYGYTF. The CDR3 DNA is TGTGCCAGCAGTGTTGGGCAAAACTATGGCTACACCTTC. Using reference TRBV7-3 and TRBJ1-2 for the parts outside the CDR3, the full variable domain is GAGVSQTPSNKVTEKGKYVELRCDPISGHTALYWYRQSLGQGPEFLIYFQGTGAADDSGLPNDRFFAVRPEGSVSTLKIQRTERGDSAVYLCASSVGQNYGYTFGSGTRLTVV.

The chain joins TRBV9 to TRBJ1-2; D is unresolved. V was clipped by 0 bases and J by 4 bases, with 13 bases between them. There are 15 residues in the CDR3. The germline V gene has CDR1 SGDLS and CDR2 YYNGEE. CDR3 amino acids: CASSVVNSGFYGYTF. The CDR3 DNA reads as TGTGCCAGCAGCGTAGTGAATTCGGGGTTCTATGGCTACACCTTC.

The chain links TRBV4-2 to TRBJ1-6; D unclear. The CDR3 contains 14 residues. Germline CDR1 is LGHNA and CDR2 is YNFKEQ. The germline V and J ends were trimmed by 0 bases and 6 bases, with 6 bases remaining between them. The CDR3: CASSQDHFNSPLHF. In nucleotides, the CDR3 is TGTGCCAGCAGCCAAGACCATTTTAATTCACCCCTCCACTTT.

The chain couples TRBV29-1 to TRBJ2-1; 9 bases line up with TRBD2. Germline values: CDR1 SQVTM, CDR2 ANQGSEA. After removal of 2 bases from V and 6 bases from J, the junction contained 14 bases not matched to a gene. The CDR3 is 17 residues long. In DNA form, the CDR3 reads TGCAGCGTTGAAAACACCCTGGTAGCGGGAGAGGTCAATGAGCAGTTCTTC. Its translation is CSVENTLVAGEVNEQFF.

This chain joins TRBV7-9 and TRBJ1-2, with 9 bases aligning to TRBD1. The ends lost 4 bases at V and 8 bases at J; junction bases unmatched: 11. Germline-derived CDR1 and CDR2 are SEHNR and FQNEAQ (reference sequence). CDR3 length equals 15 residues. The CDR3 here is CASSYGQGSGGGYTF. In nucleotides, the CDR3 is TGTGCCAGCAGCTATGGACAGGGGAGTGGGGGCGGCTACACCTTC.

This sequence joins TRBV3-1 (or the pseudogene TRBV3-2) and TRBJ2-2, with 8 bases aligning to TRBD1. Germline V gives CDR1 LGHDT, CDR2 YNNKEL (reference sequence). This CDR3 comprises 15 residues. The trim removed 5 bases at V and 1 base at J, leaving 3 bases unmatched. DNA of the CDR3: TGTGCCAGCAGCGCCGGGACAGGGAACACCGGGGAGCTGTTTTTT. Translating it yields CASSAGTGNTGELFF.

This clone was detected only once. V usage is TRBV19 and J usage is TRBJ1-2; 10 positions match TRBD1. This CDR3 spans 15 amino acids. Germline loops: CDR1 LNHDA, CDR2 SQIVND (reference sequence). J lost 5 bases, V lost 1 base, and 4 bases had no gene match. CDR3: CASSIGGQGRYGYTF. The CDR3 nucleotides read TGTGCCAGTAGTATAGGGGGACAGGGGAGGTATGGCTACACCTTC.

The chain couples TRBV7-8 to TRBJ2-5, with 8 bases identical to TRBD1. V was pared by 5 bases and J by 2 bases, with 4 bases of the junction left unmatched. CDR1 SGHVS and CDR2 FQNEAQ come from the germline V gene. The CDR3 contains 14 residues. The CDR3 DNA reads as TGTGCCAGCAGCCTGACAGGGGTTCAAGAGACCCAGTACTTC. Translating gives CASSLTGVQETQYF. Full variable domain (missing parts from reference TRBV7-8 and TRBJ2-5): GAGVSQSPRYKVAKRGQDVALRCDPISGHVSLFWYQQALGQGPEFLTYFQNEAQLDKSGLPSDRFFAERPEGSVSTLKIQRTQQEDSAVYLCASSLTGVQETQYFGPGTRLLVL.

The V and J genes are TRBV7-2 and TRBJ2-7; TRBD2 is a possible D gene (5 bases). CDR1 and CDR2 (germline): SGHTA, FQGNSA. The CDR3 covers 16 residues. Trimming took 5 bases from V and 7 from J, leaving 24 bases between them. This CDR3 is CASSAIAWRALREQYF. The CDR3 bases are TGTGCCAGCAGCGCAATCGCCTGGCGGGCACTTCGGGAGCAGTACTTC.

V and J are TRBV5-1 and TRBJ1-4; TRBD1 aligns across 7 bases. Germline V gene data show CDR1 as SGHRS and CDR2 as YFSETQ. The CDR3 consists of 14 residues. With 4 bases clipped from V and 8 bases from J, the junction kept 8 bases outside the gene matches. The CDR3 spells CASSPGQVSEKLFF. CDR3 in DNA: TGCGCCAGCAGCCCAGGACAGGTTTCCGAAAAACTGTTTTTT.

The gene calls are TRBV10-2 and TRBJ2-1, with a possible D match to TRBD2 (7 bases). This CDR3 is built from 14 residues. The V gene lost 4 bases and the J gene lost 8 bases, with 15 bases spanning the gap. Germline CDR1 reads WSHSY; CDR2 reads SAAADI. DNA for the CDR3: TGCGCCAGCAGTGGACAAGGGGGGGCCTATGAGCAGTTCTTC. As protein: CASSGQGGAYEQFF.

The V and J genes are TRBV5-1 and TRBJ2-1; 13 bases fit TRBD2. The CDR3 length is 15 residues. V shed 7 bases, J shed 7 bases, and the junction held 8 bases outside the gene matches. Germline CDR1 SGHRS, CDR2 YFSETQ. The CDR3 loop is CASGSLAGGKNEQFF. In DNA, the CDR3 is TGCGCCAGCGGCTCACTAGCGGGGGGGAAAAATGAGCAGTTCTTC.

This chain links TRBV6-5 with TRBJ2-1; no reliable D call. The CDR3 extends over 14 amino acids. Germline V lookup: CDR1 MNHEY, CDR2 SVGAGI. V lost 11 bases, J lost 0 bases, and 14 bases lay in between. The CDR3 DNA reads as TGTGCCGCCTCGAGGTCTAGCTCCTACAATGAGCAGTTCTTC. As protein: CAASRSSSYNEQFF.

J is TRBJ1-6 and V is TRBV5-1; 10 bases align to TRBD1. The length of the CDR3 is 17 residues. Germline values: CDR1 SGHRS, CDR2 YFSETQ. V shed 0 bases and J 7 bases; nucleotides not matched to a gene: 7. The CDR3 DNA follows: TGCGCCAGCAGCTTGGAGGGGGGACAGGGGCAAAATTCACCCCTCCACTTT. It yields the protein CASSLEGGQGQNSPLHF.

This chain connects TRBV7-2 to TRBJ1-3, with 8 bases matching TRBD1. Germline trimming cut 3 bases from V and 4 bases from J; bases unmatched to any gene: 5. Per the germline V gene, CDR1 is SGHTA and CDR2 is FQGNSA. The CDR3 totals 15 residues. CDR3 protein: CASSLGTGSGNTIYF. The CDR3 nucleotides read TGTGCCAGCAGCTTGGGGACAGGTTCCGGAAACACCATATATTTT. The whole variable domain, remainder taken from reference TRBV7-2 and TRBJ1-3, is GAGVSQSPSNKVTEKGKDVELRCDPISGHTALYWYRQSLGQGLEFLIYFQGNSAPDKSGLPSDRFSAERTGGSVSTLTIQRTQQEDSAVYLCASSLGTGSGNTIYFGEGSWLTVV.

The chain carries TRBV4-1 and TRBJ2-7; 8 nucleotides align to TRBD2. V lost 2 bases and J lost 4; bases outside the gene matches: 10. The CDR3 is made up of 16 amino acids. CDR1 is MGHRA and CDR2 is YSYEKL in the germline V gene. DNA for the CDR3: TGCGCCAGCAGCCAAAGTTCGAGCGGGAGTACTTACGAGCAGTACTTC. Amino acids: CASSQSSSGSTYEQYF.

This sequence joins TRBV7-6 and TRBJ2-2, with TRBD2 as a possible D gene (6 bases). Germline V CDR1 and CDR2: SGHVS, FNYEAQ. V lost 5 bases and J 1 base, leaving 20 bases between the germline ends. The CDR3 is made up of 18 amino acids. The CDR3 protein is CASSRLARGGGNTGELFF. The CDR3 nucleotides are TGTGCCAGCAGCCGCCTTGCGCGGGGCGGAGGGAACACCGGGGAGCTGTTTTTT.

This clone has ten or more counts. This sequence joins TRBV30 and TRBJ1-6; a possible D gene is TRBD1 (6 bases). The germline V and J ends were trimmed by 0 bases and 10 bases, with 13 bases remaining between them. This CDR3 spans 14 amino acids. The germline V gene has CDR1 GTSNPN and CDR2 SVGIG (reference sequence). The CDR3 nucleotides are TGTGCCTGGAGTGTAAACAGGGCTGAATCACCCCTCCACTTT. Its translation: CAWSVNRAESPLHF.

The chain employs TRBV6-5 and TRBJ1-5, with D possibly matching TRBD1 (6 bases). CDR1 and CDR2 (germline): MNHEY, SVGAGI. V was trimmed by 6 bases and J by 1 base, leaving 10 bases between them. The CDR3 loop spans 14 amino acids. In DNA, the CDR3 is TGTGCCAGCAGACCCGACAGGAGCAATCAGCCCCAGCATTTT. Its protein is CASRPDRSNQPQHF.

This chain links TRBV4-2 with TRBJ1-1; 9 bases align to TRBD1. The V gene end was trimmed by 3 bases and the J gene end by 8 bases; junction bases not matched to a gene: 7. The CDR3 contains 14 residues. From germline, CDR1 is LGHNA and CDR2 YNFKEQ. In DNA form, the CDR3 reads TGTGCCAGCAGCCACACTACCGGGACAGGGGAAGCTTTCTTT. The encoded protein is CASSHTTGTGEAFF.